The clone carrying this T cell receptor beta chain came up many times. This record belongs to a study of early T cells in non-severe SARS-CoV-2 infection. Unmatched junction bases numbered 24, after V lost 1 base and J lost 4 bases. The germline V gene encodes CDR1 MGHRA and CDR2 YSYEKL. The CDR3 sequence is 22 residues long. In the library, individual cDNA molecules carried attached unique molecular identifiers. TCRdb recomputed calls from the 5' RACE reads with MiXCR, one row per CDR3 protein. The sample holds tens of thousands of distinct CDR3 sequences, roughly 4.4% seen once. This sequence joins TRBV4-1 and TRBJ2-3; 9 bases are shared with TRBD1. The sequenced sample consisted of whole blood. The receptor's source is an adult who was a healthcare worker with PCR-confirmed SARS-CoV-2 infection or an uninfected control (not recorded which). CDR3 amino acids: CASSQATLGGIEGQGFADTQYF. The CDR3 DNA reads TGCGCCAGCAGCCAAGCCACTTTAGGAGGGATCGAGGGACAGGGTTTCGCAGATACGCAGTATTTT.